The 9 T cell receptor beta chains in this list originate from one sample, sequenced in a study of regulatory T cells in long-lasting Graves disease. Documented time point: newly diagnosed GD, antithyroid drugs for less than 3 months. Isolated PBMC RNA provided the starting material for the TCR library. Arm-PCR of CDR3 regions and iRepertoire HTBI primers were used to build TCR beta libraries. MiXCR was run by TCRdb on the multiplex PCR reads, yielding one entry per CDR3 protein. The sample consists of 450,000 to 650,000 distinct CDR3 sequences, approximately 16% of them appearing once. The data also belong to a second study, concerning T cells in Graves' hyperthyroidism and ophthalmopathy.

The sample was peripheral blood mononuclear cells (PBMCs), taken at new diagnosis, from a patient treated with antithyroid drugs. Every receptor here comes from a woman aged 35-65 years with Graves disease.

This clonotype turned up a few times. The genes are TRBV2 and TRBJ2-5; TRBD2 aligns across 13 bases. Germline CDR1 reads SNHLY; CDR2 reads FYNNEI. This CDR3 spans 15 amino acids. After removal of 6 bases from V and 0 bases from J, the junction contained 1 base not matched to a gene. Here the CDR3 DNA reads TGTGCCAGCAGCGGACTAGCGGGGGACCAAGAGACCCAGTACTTC. This gives the protein CASSGLAGDQETQYF.

In its sample, this clonotype was seen many times. The CDR3 bases are TGTGCCAGCAGCCCCCGGACAGGGGATGGGAACACTGAAGCTTTCTTT. It yields the protein CASSPRTGDGNTEAFF. The chain employs TRBV3-1 and TRBJ1-1; 9 bases agree with TRBD1. Per the germline V gene, CDR1 is LGHDT and CDR2 is YNNKEL (reference sequence). CDR3 length equals 16 residues. Germline trimming cut 4 bases from V and 1 base from J; bases unmatched to any gene: 7.

This clonotype came up a few times. This chain joins TRBV7-9 and TRBJ1-6, with D perhaps TRBD1 (5 bases). V lost 5 bases, J lost 7 bases, and 18 bases lay in between. CDR3 length: 16 amino acids. In germline, CDR1 is SEHNR, CDR2 FQNEAQ (reference sequence). DNA of the CDR3: TGTGCCAGCAGCGTAGGCGGCCAGGGAAACAATTCACCCCTCCACTTT. This translates into CASSVGGQGNNSPLHF.

This clonotype showed up just a few times. The rearrangement links TRBV5-1 to TRBJ2-7; 9 nucleotides align to TRBD2. CDR3 length equals 15 residues. J gave up 0 bases and V 2 bases, and 3 bases lay outside the gene matches. CDR1 SGHRS and CDR2 YFSETQ come from the germline V gene. CDR3 loop: CASSLRSGGSYEQYF. The CDR3 nucleotides are TGCGCCAGCAGCTTACGTAGCGGGGGCTCCTACGAGCAGTACTTC.

The chain links TRBV10-1 to TRBJ2-2; a possible D gene is TRBD2 (6 bases). Germline CDR1 reads WNHNN; CDR2 reads SYGVQD (reference sequence). This CDR3 comprises 17 residues. Trimming cost V 2 bases and J 7 bases, with 20 bases left between them. CDR3 nucleotides: TGCGCCAGCAGTGAGAATTGGGGCGGACCGGGGGTCGGGGAGCTGTTTTTT. Translating gives CASSENWGGPGVGELFF.

The chain uses TRBV11-2 and TRBJ1-5; maybe TRBD1 (6 bases). Germline loops: CDR1 SGHAT, CDR2 FQNNGV. Trimming took 0 bases from V and 7 from J, leaving 13 bases between them. The CDR3 totals 15 residues. CDR3 DNA: TGTGCCAGCAGCTTAGATGGGGGGGCCGGGCAGCCCCAGCATTTT. It translates to CASSLDGGAGQPQHF.

This clonotype was observed many times. The chain employs TRBV10-3 and TRBJ2-3; 7 bases are shared with TRBD1. V dropped 3 bases and J dropped 2; count of bases not matched to a gene: 8. Germline CDR1 and CDR2: ENHRY and SYGVKD. This CDR3 region has 16 residues. The CDR3 region has the DNA TGTGCCATCAGTGATCGAGTCAGGGGGACCACAGATACGCAGTATTTT. Translated: CAISDRVRGTTDTQYF.

This clonotype showed up just a few times. The chain employs TRBV4-1 and TRBJ1-2, with D perhaps TRBD1 (5 bases). Germline V gene lookup returns CDR1 MGHRA and CDR2 YSYEKL. The CDR3 is 11 amino acids. Trimming pared 8 bases from V and 11 bases from J, leaving 15 bases between. CDR3 amino acids: CASGDGWGYTF. The CDR3 DNA reads TGCGCCAGCGGCGACGGGTGGGGGTACACCTTC.

This clonotype has a handful of counts. This may arise from a read error, as a much more abundant clone is one base away. The V and J genes are TRBV20-1 and TRBJ2-5; D might be TRBD1 (5 bases). Germline V gene data show CDR1 as DFQATT and CDR2 as SNEGSKA (reference sequence). The CDR3 length is 12 residues. DNA of the CDR3: TGCAGTGCCAAGACAGAGAAAGAGACCCGGTACTTC. Its translation is CSAKTEKETRYF.